The source of this T cell receptor (beta chain) is a study of blood T cell repertoires in COVID-19. The overall study: In each case, the material was cDNA or gDNA derived from T cells, B-cell-depleted T cells, or PBMCs.

This clone showed up just a few times. Germline CDR1 is MNHNS and CDR2 is SASEGT. V was pared by 3 bases and J by 2 bases, with 8 bases between. The CDR3 runs 15 residues. The method was immunoSEQ multiplex PCR; TCRdb's version includes in-frame clones alone and lacks a portion of them. The top ten clones hold roughly 2% of a sample with 200,000 to 300,000 clones, around 81% of them seen once. Sequenced material: peripheral blood. The source of this sequence is a man aged 25 to 40 who had recovered from COVID-19. The chain carries TRBV6-1 and TRBJ2-6; possible D gene TRBD1, 5 bases. The CDR3: CASSDQGTGANVLTF. DNA of the CDR3: TGTGCCAGCAGTGACCAGGGTACTGGGGCCAACGTCCTGACTTTC.